This TCR beta chain was captured by sequencing in a study of T cells in Graves' hyperthyroidism and ophthalmopathy. Study context: Staff took peripheral blood when the initial diagnosis was made, before any treatment began.

TCR beta CDR3 regions were amplified from RNA transcripts. RT-PCR in the first round (using the HTBI primer set) targeted the TCR CDR3. TCRdb re-analysed the multiplex PCR reads in MiXCR, keeping a single row per CDR3 protein. This sample carries approximately 520,000 distinct CDR3 sequences, roughly 24% of them seen once, and the ten largest clones take around 11%. With duration under 3 months, ophthalmopathy was active: Clinical Activity Score at least 3, NOSPECS at least 4. For the diagnoses, clinical symptoms, serum thyroxine and TRAb, thyroid ultrasound and orbital computed tomography were used. The study's findings and limits: From stable hyperthyroidism, ophthalmopathy was separated by a 13 V-J model.

As to this clonotype: Its specificity is not known.

Sequencing was done on a sample of blood. This clonotype was sampled from a woman aged 25 to 45 with Graves' ophthalmopathy.

CDR3 amino acids: CASSLAGLSYEQYV. The CDR3 nucleotides read TGCGCCAGCAGCCTGGCAGGATTGTCGTACGAGCAGTACGTC. This chain joins TRBV4-1 and TRBJ2-7; D not certain. This CDR3 region has 14 residues. The germline V gene has CDR1 MGHRA and CDR2 YSYEKL. Trimming took 4 bases from V and 4 from J, leaving 14 bases between them.